Each of the 25 T cell receptor beta chains below was sequenced from the same sample in a study of T cells after yellow fever vaccination. In TCRdb, the 5' RACE reads were re-called with MiXCR into one record per CDR3 protein. The sample lists roughly 190,000 distinct CDR3 sequences; approximately 10% were seen once. The sample here was CD8+ T cells sorted from PBMCs, taken 15 days after the yellow fever booster vaccination. The receptors stem from a man in his late teens or twenties who received the YFV17D yellow fever vaccine.

This clonotype has just a few counts. This sequence joins TRBV12-3 or TRBV12-4 and TRBJ2-7, with 7 positions matching TRBD1. The CDR3 consists of 13 residues. The ends lost 7 bases at V and 4 bases at J; junction bases unmatched: 7. This CDR3 is CASTYQTGYEQYF. The DNA of the CDR3 is TGTGCCAGCACCTACCAGACAGGGTACGAGCAGTACTTC.

CDR3 bases: TGTGCCAGCATGGCCCGGGTAATGGAGGACGAGCAGTACGTC. Protein product: CASMARVMEDEQYV. V is TRBV6-1 and J is TRBJ2-7; tentatively, D is TRBD2 (5 bases). Germline V gene data show CDR1 as MNHNS and CDR2 as SASEGT. V was shortened by 7 bases and J by 5 bases, with 18 bases between the two germline ends. CDR3 size: 14 residues.

Here the CDR3 DNA reads TGTGCCAGCAGTTTCGGGGGATCAAACTATGGCTACACCTTC. The encoded protein is CASSFGGSNYGYTF. The chain employs TRBV27 and TRBJ1-2, with D possibly being TRBD1 (5 bases). Germline CDR1 and CDR2: MNHEY and SMNVEV (reference sequence). The CDR3 is made up of 14 amino acids. V was trimmed by 3 bases and J by 2 bases, leaving 10 bases between them.

This sequence joins TRBV9 and TRBJ2-1; 8 nucleotides align to TRBD1. J lost 7 bases, V lost 3 bases, and 6 bases had no gene match. This CDR3 is built from 14 residues. Germline lookup yields CDR1 SGDLS and CDR2 YYNGEE. The CDR3 bases are TGTGCCAGCAGCGCGGGACAGGTTCCAAATGAGCAGTTCTTC. This translates into CASSAGQVPNEQFF.

Ten or more counts support this clonotype. This chain joins TRBV7-9 and TRBJ2-1; D gene unclear. The CDR3 length is 15 residues. CDR1 is SEHNR, CDR2 FQNEAQ, per germline (reference sequence). V dropped 5 bases and J dropped 0 bases, with 11 bases sitting between them. CDR3 bases: TGTGCCAGCAGCCTTAAGTCTAGCTCCTACAATGAGCAGTTCTTC. This gives the protein CASSLKSSSYNEQFF.

Only a few counts were recorded for this clonotype. The CDR3 region is CASSYDSSTGANVLTF. CDR3 coding DNA: TGCGCCAGCAGCTATGACAGTTCCACTGGGGCCAACGTCCTGACTTTC. The V call is TRBV5-1, the J call TRBJ2-6; D is possibly TRBD1 (5 bases). CDR3 length: 16 amino acids. With 3 bases removed from V and 2 bases from J, the gap between germline ends came to 12 bases. Looked up from germline, CDR1 is SGHRS and CDR2 is YFSETQ.

This clonotype was picked up a small number of times. The chain links TRBV5-1 to TRBJ2-5; D gene uncertain. This CDR3 contains 15 residues. The V gene's germline CDR1 is SGHRS and CDR2 YFSETQ. The V end was cut by 0 bases, the J end by 5 bases, with 14 bases between. CDR3 loop: CASSLEAPRTETQYF. The CDR3 nucleotides are TGCGCCAGCAGCTTGGAGGCTCCCAGGACGGAGACCCAGTACTTC.

The rearrangement uses TRBV5-1 and TRBJ2-1, with D possibly being TRBD2 (5 bases). The ends were cut back, 4 bases at V and 2 bases at J, with 7 bases in the middle. The CDR3 covers 13 residues. CDR1 is SGHRS, CDR2 YFSETQ, per germline. CDR3 DNA: TGCGCCAGCAGCAGGAGGACCTACAATGAGCAGTTCTTC. Translated: CASSRRTYNEQFF.

This chain connects TRBV24-1 to TRBJ2-5; 7 bases map to TRBD1. The V segment lost 0 bases and the J segment 4 bases; nucleotides outside the gene matches: 1. Germline loops: CDR1 KGHDR, CDR2 SFDVKD. The CDR3 sequence is 14 residues long. The CDR3 DNA reads TGTGCCACCAGTGATTTGCGGACAGGAGAGACCCAGTACTTC. As protein: CATSDLRTGETQYF.

There are a few counts of this clonotype. The J gene is TRBJ1-1, the V gene TRBV11-2, with 8 positions matching TRBD1. V lost 5 bases to trimming and J lost 0 bases; unmatched junction nucleotides: 8. The CDR3 has 16 residues. Germline loops: CDR1 SGHAT, CDR2 FQNNGV. DNA of the CDR3: TGTGCCAGCAGCCCCGACAGGGGACGGGTGAACACTGAAGCTTTCTTT. It codes for CASSPDRGRVNTEAFF.

The chain combines TRBV6-2 or TRBV6-3 with TRBJ2-1, with D maybe TRBD2 (5 bases). Trimming cost V 5 bases and J 0 bases, with 17 bases left between them. Germline V CDR1 and CDR2: MNHEY, SVGEGT. The CDR3 has 17 residues. The CDR3 loop reads CASSKSLAVFSYNEQFF. In DNA form, the CDR3 reads TGTGCCAGCAGTAAGTCCCTAGCCGTATTCTCCTACAATGAGCAGTTCTTC.

This clonotype was observed a few times. The V call is TRBV12-3 or TRBV12-4, the J call TRBJ1-3, with 7 bases aligning to TRBD1. V trimming: 3 bases; J trimming: 0 bases; junction bases outside the gene matches: 5. The length of the CDR3 is 16 residues. Here the CDR3 reads CASSLARGFSGNTIYF. As DNA, the CDR3 is TGTGCCAGCAGTTTGGCCAGGGGGTTCTCTGGAAACACCATATATTTT.

This rearrangement joins TRBV28 to TRBJ2-6, with no clear D. CDR3 length equals 14 residues. Germline CDR1 reads MDHEN; CDR2 reads SYDVKM. V gave up 8 bases and J gave up 4 bases, with 12 bases separating them. The chain's CDR3 is CASAESAGANVLTF. CDR3 nucleotides: TGTGCCAGCGCGGAAAGCGCCGGGGCCAACGTCCTGACTTTC.

Comments on this clonotype: A clone one base away is much larger, so this may be a read error. V usage is TRBV7-9 and J usage is TRBJ2-7; D is ambiguous. V was cut by 1 base and J by 5 bases, with 6 bases left in between. From germline, CDR1 is SEHNR and CDR2 FQNEAQ (reference sequence). The CDR3 runs 12 residues. The CDR3 bases are TGTGCCAGCAGCTTAGGGCCGAACGAGCAGTACTTC. Translated, it gives CASSLGPNEQYF.

This clonotype was detected only a few times. The CDR3 sequence is CASSSAGGEAQYF. The CDR3 nucleotides read TGTGCCAGCAGTTCCGCGGGGGGGGAGGCCCAGTACTTC. The chain employs TRBV12-3 or TRBV12-4 and TRBJ2-5; 9 nucleotides agree with TRBD2. Germline trimming cut 4 bases from V and 9 bases from J; bases unmatched to any gene: 6. The CDR3 contains 13 residues.

Many counts were recorded for this clonotype. The chain has TRBV15 and TRBJ1-5; possibly TRBD1 for D (5 bases). The CDR3 has 15 residues. V was pared by 3 bases and J by 1 base, with 10 bases between. CDR1 is LNHNV and CDR2 is YYDKDF in the germline V gene (reference sequence). CDR3 region: CATSSGGGSNQPQHF. The CDR3 DNA is TGTGCCACCAGCAGTGGGGGTGGAAGCAATCAGCCCCAGCATTTT.

This clonotype occurred a few times. The chain joins TRBV4-3 to TRBJ1-3; D is possibly TRBD1 (5 bases). There are 14 residues in the CDR3. Trimming took 5 bases from V and 0 from J, leaving 8 bases between them. In germline, CDR1 is LGHNA, CDR2 YSLEER. The CDR3 here is CASSGAASGNTIYF. The CDR3 coding sequence is TGCGCCAGCAGCGGGGCGGCCTCTGGAAACACCATATATTTT.

V usage is TRBV11-2 and J usage is TRBJ2-3; D could derive from TRBD1 or TRBD2 (5 bases each). The CDR3 sequence is 15 residues long. Trimming took off 4 bases at V and 5 bases at J, with 16 bases between the two ends. Germline CDR1 reads SGHAT; CDR2 reads FQNNGV. CDR3 in amino acids: CASSSAGRLRDTQYF. CDR3 DNA sequence: TGTGCCAGCAGCTCCGCAGGGAGACTGAGAGATACGCAGTATTTT.

This chain connects TRBV7-9 to TRBJ1-1; D is unclear. This CDR3 has 13 residues. V lost 5 bases to trimming and J lost 1 base, with 8 bases between them. Per the germline V gene, CDR1 is SEHNR and CDR2 is FQNEAQ (reference sequence). CDR3: CASSGPPNTEAFF. The DNA for the CDR3 is TGTGCCAGCAGCGGACCGCCGAACACTGAAGCTTTCTTT.

This clonotype occurred a few times. This chain connects TRBV7-9 to TRBJ2-2; D unclear. CDR3 size: 11 residues. Deletions cut 7 bases from V and 5 bases from J, with 5 bases between. Germline loops: CDR1 SEHNR, CDR2 FQNEAQ (reference sequence). This CDR3 is CASTRTGELFF. CDR3 sequence (DNA): TGTGCCAGCACTCGTACCGGGGAGCTGTTTTTT.

This clonotype was counted between two and nine times. The chain has TRBV9 and TRBJ1-2, with D uncertain. With 7 bases removed from V and 0 bases from J, the gap between germline ends came to 13 bases. This CDR3 has 14 residues. CDR1 is SGDLS, CDR2 YYNGEE, per germline. CDR3 protein: CASGVMGSNYGYTF. CDR3 sequence (DNA): TGTGCCAGCGGGGTGATGGGGTCTAACTATGGCTACACCTTC.

The V gene is TRBV21-1, the J gene TRBJ1-1. TRBV21-1 is deemed a pseudogene. CDR3 length: 14 amino acids. CDR3 DNA sequence: TGTGCCAGCAGCAAAGAGGGATGGATCTCTGAAGCTTTCTTT. Protein sequence: CASSKEGWISEAFF.

The genes are TRBV7-9 and TRBJ2-7, with a possible D match to TRBD2 (5 bases). With 1 base removed from V and 2 bases from J, the gap between germline ends came to 15 bases. CDR1 and CDR2 from the germline V gene are SEHNR and FQNEAQ (reference sequence). The CDR3 consists of 16 residues. Written as DNA, the CDR3 is TGTGCCAGCAGCTTAGTGATGGCGGGCGGACCCTACGAGCAGTACTTC. It codes for CASSLVMAGGPYEQYF. The full variable domain, with the rest looked up from reference TRBV7-9 and TRBJ2-7, is DTGVSQNPRHKITKRGQNVTFRCDPISEHNRLYWYRQTLGQGPEFLTYFQNEAQLEKSRLLSDRFSAERPKGSFSTLEIQRTEQGDSAMYLCASSLVMAGGPYEQYFGPGTRLTVT.

The chain combines TRBV3-1 with TRBJ2-1; maybe TRBD2 (6 bases). Germline CDR1 LGHDT, CDR2 YNNKEL (reference sequence). CDR3 length: 14 residues. The ends were cut back, 2 bases at V and 2 bases at J, with 7 bases in the middle. The CDR3 protein is CASSQTGAYNEQFF. The CDR3 DNA follows: TGTGCCAGCAGCCAAACGGGGGCCTACAATGAGCAGTTCTTC.

This clonotype was recorded a few times. This chain connects TRBV4-1 to TRBJ2-3; 10 bases map to TRBD2. After removal of 2 bases from V and 6 bases from J, the junction contained 5 bases not matched to a gene. The CDR3 contains 15 residues. CDR1 and CDR2 from the germline V gene are MGHRA and YSYEKL. CDR3 DNA: TGCGCCAGCAGCCAAAGAACGACTAGCGGGGATACGCAGTATTTT. It is translated as CASSQRTTSGDTQYF.